The 8 T cell receptor beta chains presented below share a single source sample, sequenced in a study of preoperative IRX-2 immunotherapy in early breast cancer. Described treatment: preoperative locoregional IRX-2 cytokine immunotherapy. Sequencing used immunoSEQ multiplex PCR; TCRdb keeps in-frame clones, though not all of them. This table has around 34,000 clones, about 96% appearing once. The sample was taken from a patient treated with IRX-2 immunotherapy. These receptors all stem from a human donor with breast cancer.

V usage is TRBV5-5 and J usage is TRBJ1-2; 11 positions match TRBD1. V dropped 4 bases and J dropped 4; count of bases not matched to a gene: 3. This CDR3 contains 14 residues. Germline CDR1 reads SGHKS; CDR2 reads YYEKEE (reference sequence). CDR3 residues: CASSEDRGPYGYTF. DNA for the CDR3: TGTGCCAGCAGCGAGGACAGGGGGCCCTATGGCTACACCTTC.

The sample holds one count of this clone. CDR3 sequence (DNA): TGTGCCAGCAGGGTCACAGATACGCAGTATTTT. Translation: CASRVTDTQYF. The chain carries TRBV28 and TRBJ2-3; D remains unclear. CDR3 length: 11 residues. The ends were cut back, 6 bases at V and 2 bases at J, with 3 bases in the middle. Per the germline V gene, CDR1 is MDHEN and CDR2 is SYDVKM.

V and J are TRBV9 and TRBJ2-2; D is unclear. The V gene lost 4 bases and the J gene lost 3 bases, with 16 bases spanning the gap. The CDR3 covers 16 residues. Germline V gene data show CDR1 as SGDLS and CDR2 as YYNGEE. The CDR3 loop reads CASSPATPDYTGELFF. The CDR3 coding sequence is TGTGCCAGCAGCCCGGCTACACCTGACTACACCGGGGAGCTGTTTTTT.

The chain's CDR3 is CSVARGVGNQPQHF. The CDR3 nucleotides read TGCAGCGTTGCGAGAGGGGTGGGCAATCAGCCCCAGCATTTT. The chain carries TRBV29-1 and TRBJ1-5, with D possibly TRBD1 on 5 matching bases. CDR1 SQVTM and CDR2 ANQGSEA come from the germline V gene. V lost 4 bases, J lost 2 bases, and 12 bases lay in between. CDR3 length: 14 amino acids.

The chain carries TRBV7-9 and TRBJ2-7; 7 bases line up with TRBD2. The trim removed 4 bases at V and 0 bases at J, leaving 3 bases unmatched. The CDR3 consists of 14 residues. Germline CDR1 SEHNR, CDR2 FQNEAQ (reference sequence). In DNA form, the CDR3 reads TGTGCCAGCAGCTGGCGGGGGTCCTCCTACGAGCAGTACTTC. Translated, it gives CASSWRGSSYEQYF.

The chain has TRBV18 and TRBJ2-1; 7 bases line up with TRBD1. The CDR3 sequence is 16 residues long. Germline CDR1 is KGHSH and CDR2 is LQKENI. The ends lost 2 bases at V and 3 bases at J; junction bases unmatched: 7. The CDR3 reads CASSPNTGQDYNEQFF. The CDR3, as DNA: TGTGCCAGCTCACCAAATACAGGACAGGACTACAATGAGCAGTTCTTC.

The chain is built from TRBV7-2 and TRBJ2-7, with TRBD2 matching over 16 bases. V lost 4 bases, J lost 5 bases, and 5 bases stayed unmatched. The germline V gene encodes CDR1 SGHTA and CDR2 FQGNSA. This CDR3 is 16 amino acids long. The CDR3 region has the DNA TGTGCCAGCAGCTATCCGGGACTAGCGGGAGGGGACGAGCAGTACTTC. It is translated as CASSYPGLAGGDEQYF. The full variable domain, rest sourced from reference TRBV7-2 and TRBJ2-7, is GAGVSQSPSNKVTEKGKDVELRCDPISGHTALYWYRQSLGQGLEFLIYFQGNSAPDKSGLPSDRFSAERTGGSVSTLTIQRTQQEDSAVYLCASSYPGLAGGDEQYFGPGTRLTVT.

The V gene is TRBV28, the J gene TRBJ2-7, with D unresolved. Looked up from germline, CDR1 is MDHEN and CDR2 is SYDVKM. Trimming took off 0 bases at V and 7 bases at J, with 1 base between the two ends. The CDR3 has 10 residues. CDR3 sequence reads: CASSLWEQYF. CDR3 DNA: TGTGCCAGCAGTTTATGGGAGCAGTACTTC.